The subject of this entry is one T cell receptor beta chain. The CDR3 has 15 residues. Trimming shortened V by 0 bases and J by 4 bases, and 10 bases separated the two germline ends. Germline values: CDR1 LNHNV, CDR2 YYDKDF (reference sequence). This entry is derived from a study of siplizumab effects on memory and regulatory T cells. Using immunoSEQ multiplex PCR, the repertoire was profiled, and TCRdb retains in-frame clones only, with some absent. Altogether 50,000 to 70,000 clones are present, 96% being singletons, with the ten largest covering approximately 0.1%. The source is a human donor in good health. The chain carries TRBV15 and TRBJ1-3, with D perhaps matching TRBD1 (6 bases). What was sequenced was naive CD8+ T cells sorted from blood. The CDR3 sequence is CATSRDSGEGNTIYF. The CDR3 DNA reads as TGTGCCACCAGCAGAGATTCAGGGGAGGGAAACACCATATATTTT.